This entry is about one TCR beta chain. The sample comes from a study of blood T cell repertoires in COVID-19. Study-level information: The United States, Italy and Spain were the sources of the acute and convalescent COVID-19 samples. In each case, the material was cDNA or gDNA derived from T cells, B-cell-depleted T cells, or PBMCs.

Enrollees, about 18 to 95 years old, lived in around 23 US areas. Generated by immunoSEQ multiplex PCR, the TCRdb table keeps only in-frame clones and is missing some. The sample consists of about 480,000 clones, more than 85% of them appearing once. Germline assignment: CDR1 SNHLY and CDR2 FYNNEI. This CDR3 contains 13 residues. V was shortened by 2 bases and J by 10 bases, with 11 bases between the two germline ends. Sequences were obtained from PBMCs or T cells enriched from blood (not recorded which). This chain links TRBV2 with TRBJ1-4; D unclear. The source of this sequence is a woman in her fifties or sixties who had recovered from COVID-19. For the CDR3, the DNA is TGTGCCAGCAGTGAATTTGGAGACGGAAAACTGTTTTTT. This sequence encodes CASSEFGDGKLFF.